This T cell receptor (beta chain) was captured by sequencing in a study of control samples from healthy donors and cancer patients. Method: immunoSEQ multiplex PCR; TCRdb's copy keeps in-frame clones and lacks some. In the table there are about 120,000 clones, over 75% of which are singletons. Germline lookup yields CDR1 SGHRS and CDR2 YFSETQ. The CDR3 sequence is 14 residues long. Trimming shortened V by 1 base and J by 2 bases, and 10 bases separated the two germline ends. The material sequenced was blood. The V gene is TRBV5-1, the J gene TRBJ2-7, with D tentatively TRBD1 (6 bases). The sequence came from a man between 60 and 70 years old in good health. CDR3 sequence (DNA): TGCGCCAGCAGCTTGATGGACAGAGCCTACGAGCAGTACTTC. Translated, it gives CASSLMDRAYEQYF.